This T cell receptor beta chain was obtained from a study of OX40 agonist ivuxolimab in advanced cancers. Study findings and constraints: Among the lowest levels of clonal expansion were found in partial responders at 0.1-3.0 mg/kg.

The CDR3 length is 15 residues. Germline lookup yields CDR1 SGHDN and CDR2 FVKESK. J was trimmed by 5 bases and V by 4 bases; bases with no gene match: 10. This clone has only one observation. As yet, its antigen is unknown. Sequenced by immunoSEQ multiplex PCR; TCRdb stores in-frame clones only, minus some. Altogether tens of thousands of clones are present, over 80% being singletons, with the ten largest covering 3.5% to 4%. This TCR derives from an adult with an advanced solid tumor such as melanoma, head and neck, liver or kidney cancer. V usage is TRBV14 and J usage is TRBJ2-7, with 8 bases that match TRBD1. Sequencing used CD4+ or CD8+ T cells sorted from blood, obtained in a trial of the OX40 agonist ivuxolimab. CDR3 nucleotide sequence: TGTGCCAGCAGCCTCGCCAGGGGGCCGAGGGACGAGCAGTACTTC. This sequence encodes CASSLARGPRDEQYF.